The present TCR beta chain was sequenced within a study of shared clonotypes between healthy human individuals. Of note for this clone: The antigen is not known.

All participating donors were Caucasian adults from Nashville, Tennessee. TCRdb's copy holds only in-frame clones and misses some; the assay was immunoSEQ multiplex PCR. The sample records 1.6 million or so clones, 98% being singletons. Study-level findings and limits: The generation probabilities recorded for non-shared clonotypes fell below those of clonotypes shared by all four donors.

The CDR3 loop spans 14 amino acids. Germline values: CDR1 SEHNR, CDR2 FQNEAQ (reference sequence). V was pared by 6 bases and J by 2 bases, with 8 bases between. The specimen sequenced was naive CD4+ T cells sorted from blood. The subset here: CD45RA+ positively selected. The rearrangement joins TRBV7-9 to TRBJ2-6; D might be TRBD1 (5 bases). The TCR was taken from a man younger than 45 in good health. In DNA, the CDR3 is TGTGCCAGCAGTCACAGGACTGGGGCCAACGTCCTGACTTTC. Protein sequence: CASSHRTGANVLTF.